Each of the 13 T cell receptor beta chains below was sequenced from the same sample in a study of T cells in Graves' hyperthyroidism and ophthalmopathy. Amplification of TCR beta CDR3 regions was performed using RNA transcripts as template. Initially, a first-round RT-PCR of the TCR CDR3 employed the HTBI primer set. MiXCR, run by TCRdb on the multiplex PCR reads, gives a single entry per CDR3 protein. The table shows 300,000 to 450,000 distinct CDR3 sequences, with approximately 18% occurring only once. Specimen: blood. The receptors here all came from a woman in her 30s with Graves' hyperthyroidism that later progressed to Graves' ophthalmopathy.

Regarding this clonotype: A much larger clone differs by one base, so this may be a read error. The rearrangement uses TRBV24-1 and TRBJ2-1; tentative D call: TRBD2 (6 bases). Germline assignment: CDR1 KGHDR and CDR2 SFDVKD. This CDR3 has 16 residues. In nucleotides, the CDR3 is TGTGCCACCAGTGGGTTCCGGGGGAGCTCCTACAATGAGCAGCTCTTC. Translation: CATSGFRGSSYNEQLF.

This clonotype has a handful of counts. The chain employs TRBV24-1 and TRBJ2-7; tentatively, D is TRBD2 (5 bases). The germline V and J ends were trimmed by 3 bases and 4 bases, with 6 bases remaining between them. The CDR3 extends over 12 amino acids. CDR1 is KGHDR, CDR2 SFDVKD, per germline. The CDR3 region has the DNA TGTGCCACCAGTGATGGAGGTTACGAGCAGTACTTC. Translated, it gives CATSDGGYEQYF.

This clonotype came up many times. The chain carries TRBV12-3 or TRBV12-4 and TRBJ1-5; D not certain. The CDR3 is made up of 13 amino acids. Trimming left V 0 bases short and J 4 bases short, with 4 bases between. The DNA of the CDR3 is TGTGCCAGCAGTTTAGCTCGGAATCAGCCCCAGCATTTT. Its protein is CASSLARNQPQHF.

This clonotype was seen at least ten times. J is TRBJ2-7 and V is TRBV10-3, with D maybe TRBD2 (6 bases). Germline loops: CDR1 ENHRY, CDR2 SYGVKD. This CDR3 region has 13 residues. Trimming took off 6 bases at V and 0 bases at J, with 9 bases between the two ends. The CDR3 bases are TGTGCCATCAGCTTTAGCGGCTCCTACGAGCAGTACTTC. Protein: CAISFSGSYEQYF.

Many counts were recorded for this clonotype. This chain uses TRBV7-9 with TRBJ1-2; no clear D gene. Germline lookup yields CDR1 SEHNR and CDR2 FQNEAQ (reference sequence). CDR3 length: 13 amino acids. The germline V and J ends were trimmed by 5 bases and 4 bases, with 11 bases remaining between them. The CDR3 sequence: CASSPQDVYGYTF. The CDR3 DNA reads TGTGCCAGCAGCCCCCAAGACGTCTATGGCTACACCTTC.

This chain joins TRBV6-2 or TRBV6-3 and TRBJ2-1; D gene ambiguous. V was pared by 2 bases and J by 6 bases, with 11 bases between. The CDR3 loop spans 14 amino acids. Germline loops: CDR1 MNHEY, CDR2 SVGEGT. The CDR3, as DNA: TGTGCCAGCAGTTACCGAGGCCCTCCCAATGAGCAGTTCTTC. Encoded protein: CASSYRGPPNEQFF.

The chain recombines TRBV11-2 with TRBJ2-7, with 8 bases identical to TRBD1. The CDR3 is 14 residues long. The trim removed 4 bases at V and 5 bases at J, leaving 7 bases unmatched. The germline CDR1 and CDR2 sequences are SGHAT and FQNNGV. CDR3 DNA: TGTGCCAGCAGCTCGGGACTGGGACAGGACGAGCAGTACTTC. Translating it yields CASSSGLGQDEQYF.

This clonotype was recorded a few times. The chain has TRBV7-2 and TRBJ2-3; D ambiguous. V was pared by 5 bases and J by 6 bases, with 12 bases between. The CDR3 runs 13 residues. Germline CDR1 is SGHTA and CDR2 is FQGNSA. The CDR3 DNA is TGTGCCAGCAGCCCAGAATCGGCGGATACGCAGTATTTT. Protein product: CASSPESADTQYF. Full variable domain (rest looked up from reference TRBV7-2 and TRBJ2-3): GAGVSQSPSNKVTEKGKDVELRCDPISGHTALYWYRQSLGQGLEFLIYFQGNSAPDKSGLPSDRFSAERTGGSVSTLTIQRTQQEDSAVYLCASSPESADTQYFGPGTRLTVL.

This clonotype was recorded at least ten times. The chain recombines TRBV27 with TRBJ1-5, with D hard to call. Germline lookup yields CDR1 MNHEY and CDR2 SMNVEV (reference sequence). V lost 3 bases, J lost 1 base, and 7 bases lay in between. The CDR3 is 14 amino acids. The CDR3 loop is CASSFRVSNQPQHF. Written as DNA, the CDR3 is TGTGCCAGCAGTTTTAGGGTGAGCAATCAGCCCCAGCATTTT.

This clonotype was seen ten or more times. V gene TRBV7-9 combines with J gene TRBJ1-6, with D hard to call. The CDR3 is 13 residues long. CDR1 and CDR2 (germline): SEHNR, FQNEAQ (reference sequence). Trimming shortened V by 1 base and J by 7 bases, and 5 bases separated the two germline ends. Here the CDR3 reads CASSLEGNSPLHF. The CDR3 DNA reads TGTGCCAGCAGCTTAGAGGGCAATTCACCCCTCCACTTT.

Concerning this clonotype: This clone may be a read error of a much larger clone one base away. The V and J genes are TRBV3-1 and TRBJ2-3, with D tentatively TRBD2 (5 bases). Germline V CDR1 and CDR2: LGHDT, YNNKEL (reference sequence). This CDR3 is built from 15 residues. V was pared by 4 bases and J by 6 bases, with 17 bases between. DNA for the CDR3: TGTGCCAGCAGCCTAGCGACTTCAGATTGGGATACGCAGTATTTT. It codes for CASSLATSDWDTQYF.

This clonotype was picked up many times. V and J are TRBV25-1 and TRBJ2-7, with 9 bases identical to TRBD1. The CDR3 has 15 residues. V trimming: 4 bases; J trimming: 3 bases; junction bases outside the gene matches: 7. Looked up from germline, CDR1 is MGHDK and CDR2 is SYGVNS. The chain's CDR3 is CASSVTDRGFYEQYF. In DNA form, the CDR3 reads TGTGCCAGCAGTGTAACCGACAGGGGGTTCTACGAGCAGTACTTC.

This clonotype is a singleton in its sample. The chain is built from TRBV9 and TRBJ2-6; D is undetermined. Germline V CDR1 and CDR2: SGDLS, YYNGEE. This CDR3 spans 13 amino acids. Trimming stripped 7 bases from V and 0 bases from J, with 5 bases between. The CDR3 region has the DNA TGTGCCAGCCAAGACTCTGGGGCCAACGTCCTGACTTTC. Its protein product is CASQDSGANVLTF.